The 10 T cell receptor beta chains in this list originate from one sample, sequenced in a study of Ad26.COV2.S vaccination and SARS-CoV-2 variants. TCRdb's copy holds only in-frame clones and misses some; the assay was immunoSEQ multiplex PCR. The sample contains approximately 400,000 clones, about 80% of which appear only once. Regarding treatment: roughly 20 received Ad26.COV2.S at low or high dose, single or two shots; a few received placebo; per-sample allocation not given. Sampling occurred on day 63 after the first vaccine or placebo injection. Source: peripheral blood, taken in a trial of Ad26.COV2.S vaccine versus placebo. The source is a person aged 18 to 65 who received the Ad26.COV2.S COVID-19 vaccine or a placebo.

The chain joins TRBV7-3 to TRBJ2-5; no reliable D call. Trimming took 2 bases from V and 2 from J, leaving 12 bases between them. The germline V gene encodes CDR1 SGHTA and CDR2 FQGTGA. The CDR3 runs to 15 residues. This CDR3 reads CASSLGAGVQETQYF. CDR3 sequence (DNA): TGTGCCAGCAGCTTAGGCGCTGGGGTTCAAGAGACCCAGTACTTC.

V is TRBV7-7 and J is TRBJ2-1, with D perhaps matching TRBD1 (6 bases). The CDR3 loop spans 15 amino acids. CDR1 is SSHAT and CDR2 is FNYEAQ in the germline V gene (reference sequence). Between the trimmed V and J ends, which lost 1 base and 3 bases, there was a span of 10 bases. CDR3 DNA sequence: TGTGCCAGCAGCTTAGGGACAGATAACTACAATGAGCAGTTCTTC. Translated: CASSLGTDNYNEQFF.

The rearrangement uses TRBV15 and TRBJ2-2; D is unresolved. The V end lost 3 bases, the J end lost 3 bases, and 5 bases lay between the germline ends. In germline, CDR1 is LNHNV, CDR2 YYDKDF (reference sequence). The CDR3 has 13 residues. CDR3 sequence reads: CATSSRYTGELFF. The CDR3 DNA reads as TGTGCCACCAGCAGTAGGTACACCGGGGAGCTGTTTTTT.

A remark on this clone: One base separates it from a far larger clone, so it is likely a read error. The same CDR3 also results from other DNA sequences found in this sample. The V and J genes are TRBV6-2 or TRBV6-3 and TRBJ2-7; D call uncertain. Germline assignment: CDR1 MNHEY and CDR2 SVGEGT. Trimming cost V 4 bases and J 3 bases, with 7 bases left between them. This CDR3 contains 12 residues. In nucleotides, the CDR3 is TGTGCCAGCAGTTCTAGTAGCTACGAGCAGTACTTC. It specifies CASSSSSYEQYF.

The gene calls are TRBV27 and TRBJ2-7; TRBD1 matches 7 bases. After removal of 5 bases from V and 2 bases from J, the junction contained 6 bases not matched to a gene. This CDR3 contains 14 residues. CDR1 is MNHEY, CDR2 SMNVEV, per germline (reference sequence). The DNA for the CDR3 is TGTGCCAGCAGTCCCCGCAGGGGGACCTACGAGCAGTACTTC. Translated, it gives CASSPRRGTYEQYF.

This rearrangement joins TRBV11-1 to TRBJ1-3, with D unresolved. CDR1 and CDR2 (germline): SGHAT, FQDESV (reference sequence). The V and J ends lost 5 bases and 4 bases respectively, with 12 bases between them. The CDR3 length is 14 residues. The CDR3 here is CASSLRAGGNTIYF. In DNA, the CDR3 is TGTGCCAGCAGCCTAAGAGCCGGAGGAAACACCATATATTTT.

About this clone: This specimen includes other DNA sequences encoding the same CDR3. This sequence joins TRBV2 and TRBJ2-3; perhaps D is TRBD1 or TRBD2 (5 bases each). Trimming took off 4 bases at V and 3 bases at J, with 14 bases between the two ends. CDR3 size: 15 residues. Per germline, CDR1 SNHLY and CDR2 FYNNEI. The CDR3 DNA follows: TGTGCCAGCAGTGGAAGGCAGGGCGGGACAGATACGCAGTATTTT. Its protein is CASSGRQGGTDTQYF.

The V call is TRBV5-5, the J call TRBJ1-2; D is perhaps TRBD1 (6 bases). V was clipped by 1 base and J by 4 bases, with 11 bases between them. This CDR3 is built from 14 residues. CDR1 is SGHKS and CDR2 is YYEKEE in the germline V gene (reference sequence). This CDR3 reads CASSLTGHPYGYTF. The CDR3 DNA reads TGTGCCAGCAGCTTGACAGGGCACCCCTATGGCTACACCTTC.

The chain couples TRBV5-1 to TRBJ2-5, with D uncertain. CDR3 length equals 13 residues. Deletions cut 4 bases from V and 3 bases from J, with 10 bases between. Germline loops: CDR1 SGHRS, CDR2 YFSETQ. CDR3 region: CASSPVPEETQYF. The CDR3 DNA reads as TGCGCCAGCAGCCCGGTTCCGGAAGAGACCCAGTACTTC. Complete variable domain (other parts from reference TRBV5-1 and TRBJ2-5): KAGVTQTPRYLIKTRGQQVTLSCSPISGHRSVSWYQQTPGQGLQFLFEYFSETQRNKGNFPGRFSGRQFSNSRSEMNVSTLELGDSALYLCASSPVPEETQYFGPGTRLLVL.

The chain employs TRBV7-3 and TRBJ2-3; 7 bases map to TRBD2. The ends lost 5 bases at V and 6 bases at J; junction bases unmatched: 11. Germline CDR1 reads SGHTA; CDR2 reads FQGTGA. The CDR3 sequence is 15 residues long. The CDR3 bases are TGTGCCAGCAGCGCGCGAACCGGGGGGACTGATACGCAGTATTTT. This codes for CASSARTGGTDTQYF.